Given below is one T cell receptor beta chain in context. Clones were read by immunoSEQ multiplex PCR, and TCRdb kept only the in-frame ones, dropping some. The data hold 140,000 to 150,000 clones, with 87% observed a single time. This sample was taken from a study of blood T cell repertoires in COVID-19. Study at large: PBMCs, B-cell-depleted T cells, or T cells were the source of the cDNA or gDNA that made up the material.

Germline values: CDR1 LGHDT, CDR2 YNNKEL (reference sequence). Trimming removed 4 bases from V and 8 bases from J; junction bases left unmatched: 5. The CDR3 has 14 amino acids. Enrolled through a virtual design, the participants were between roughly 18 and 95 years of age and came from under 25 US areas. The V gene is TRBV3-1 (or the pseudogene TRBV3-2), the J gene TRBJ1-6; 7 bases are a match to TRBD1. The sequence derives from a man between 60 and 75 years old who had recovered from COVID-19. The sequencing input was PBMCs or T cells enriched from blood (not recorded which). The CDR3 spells CASSRWDRDSPLHF. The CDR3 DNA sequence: TGTGCCAGCAGCCGCTGGGACAGAGATTCACCCCTCCACTTT.